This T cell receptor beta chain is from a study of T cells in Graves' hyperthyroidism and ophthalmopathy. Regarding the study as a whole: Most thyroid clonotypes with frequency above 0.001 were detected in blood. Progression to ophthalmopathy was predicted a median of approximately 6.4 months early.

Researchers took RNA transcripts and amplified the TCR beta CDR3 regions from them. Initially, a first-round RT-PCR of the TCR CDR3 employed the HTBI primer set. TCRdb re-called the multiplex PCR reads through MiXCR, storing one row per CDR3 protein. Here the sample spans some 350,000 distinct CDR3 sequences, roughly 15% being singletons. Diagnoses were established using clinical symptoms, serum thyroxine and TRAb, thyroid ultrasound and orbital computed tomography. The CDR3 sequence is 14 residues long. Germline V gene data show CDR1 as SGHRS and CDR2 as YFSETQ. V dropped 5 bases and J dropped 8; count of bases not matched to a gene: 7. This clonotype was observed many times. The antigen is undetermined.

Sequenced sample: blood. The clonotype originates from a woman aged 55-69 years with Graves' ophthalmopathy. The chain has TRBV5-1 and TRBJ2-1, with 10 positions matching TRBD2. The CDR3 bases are TGCGCCAGCAGGGCTAGCGGGAGTAAGGATGAGCAGTTCTTC. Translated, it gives CASRASGSKDEQFF.